A selection of T cell receptor beta chains follows, all from one sample in a study of T-cell reconstitution after alpha-beta-depleted transplantation in children. TCRdb re-called the PCR reads through MiXCR, storing one row per CDR3 protein. The sample includes about 370,000 distinct CDR3 sequences, around 21% of them seen just once. Sequencing was performed on PBMCs from the stem cell graft donor, taken from the stem cell graft. The receptors were sampled from a human donor who donated a stem cell graft to a child with acute myeloid leukemia. Each CDR3 is given without its conserved first and last residue. Each record gives: V gene, J gene, CDR3 protein.

TRBV20-1	TRBJ2-1	SARGIAGSSYNEQF
TRBV20-1	TRBJ2-7	SASAGAYEQY
TRBV20-1	TRBJ2-5	SARWLAPETQY
TRBV16	TRBJ2-1	ASSQAWDEQF
TRBV12-3/TRBV12-4	TRBJ2-2	ASSEVAPGELF
TRBV6-5	TRBJ2-2	ASSYAGAGELF
TRBV20-1	TRBJ2-5	SARASGRVEETQY
TRBV12-3/TRBV12-4	TRBJ2-1	ASRARLNEQF
TRBV20-1	TRBJ2-7	SVTSVSYEQY
TRBV7-9	TRBJ1-1	ASRGDEATEAF
TRBV5-1	TRBJ2-7	ASSPTSGRALSWEQY
TRBV12-3/TRBV12-4	TRBJ2-7	ASSSSGGSPEQY
TRBV12-3/TRBV12-4	TRBJ2-1	ASSLAGSYNEQF
TRBV12-3/TRBV12-4	TRBJ1-2	ASSSDRQTPSNYGYT
TRBV28	TRBJ2-1	ASSLGIFGLAGDNSYNEQF
TRBV28	TRBJ2-3	ASSENSGLGTDTQY
TRBV4-2	TRBJ2-1	ASSQDPPEGDGNEQF
TRBV3-1	TRBJ2-7	ASSQGPDYSYEQY
TRBV5-1	TRBJ1-1	ASRDMRGADTEAF
TRBV12-3/TRBV12-4	TRBJ2-5	ASSPGTLETQY
TRBV25-1	TRBJ2-3	ASSRDAGQY
TRBV7-3	TRBJ1-1	ASSSQGDTEAF
TRBV29-1	TRBJ2-7	SVAELNYEQY
TRBV5-1	TRBJ2-1	ASSLDDSGSSYNEQF
TRBV5-1	TRBJ2-7	ASSLELDYEQY
TRBV4-3	TRBJ1-1	ASSQGRGNTEAF
TRBV5-1	TRBJ2-1	ASRPSGKFTGWVYNEQF
TRBV7-2	TRBJ2-1	ASSQGDPFYNEQF
TRBV3-1	TRBJ1-2	ASSQGTGYDYGYT
TRBV20-1	TRBJ2-7	SADRDYEQY
TRBV7-3	TRBJ1-1	ASSRDRGGRDEAF
TRBV5-5	TRBJ2-1	ASSQRQGRSSYNEQF
TRBV5-1	TRBJ2-3	ASSWNSGTTTDTQY
TRBV4-1	TRBJ2-1	ASSQVHEQF
TRBV4-1	TRBJ2-5	ASSQDLGTAFQETQY
TRBV6-1	TRBJ1-1	ASSLQARNTEAF
TRBV11-2	TRBJ2-1	ASSLQRNLRSSYNEQF
TRBV20-1	TRBJ2-1	SARRLAGASYNEQF
TRBV12-3/TRBV12-4	TRBJ1-3	ASKHPASGNTIY
TRBV5-1	TRBJ2-3	ASSLATFTDTQY
TRBV28	TRBJ2-4	ASSFYRGVDIQY
TRBV6-5	TRBJ2-1	ASSYSSGSSYNEQF
TRBV29-1	TRBJ1-1	SVELGGRNTEAF
TRBV10-3	TRBJ1-2	AISERDSLYGYT
TRBV25-1	TRBJ2-3	ASGVASTDTQY
TRBV9	TRBJ2-1	ASRKPTSPSYNEQF
TRBV5-1	TRBJ2-2	ASNPEWVGELF
TRBV12-3/TRBV12-4	TRBJ2-1	ASSPGTSGRDEQF